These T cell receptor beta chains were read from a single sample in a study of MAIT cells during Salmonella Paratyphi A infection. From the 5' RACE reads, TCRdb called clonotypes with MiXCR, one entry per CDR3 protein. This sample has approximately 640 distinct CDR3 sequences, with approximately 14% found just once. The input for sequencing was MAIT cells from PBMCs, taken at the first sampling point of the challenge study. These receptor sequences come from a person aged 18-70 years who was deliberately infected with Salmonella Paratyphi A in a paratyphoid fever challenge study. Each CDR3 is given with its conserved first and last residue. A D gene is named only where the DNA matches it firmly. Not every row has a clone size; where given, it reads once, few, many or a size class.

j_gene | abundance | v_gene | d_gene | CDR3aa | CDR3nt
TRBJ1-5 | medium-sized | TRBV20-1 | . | CSARDITGSDNQPQHF | TGCAGTGCTAGAGATATTACGGGCAGCGACAATCAGCCCCAGCATTTT
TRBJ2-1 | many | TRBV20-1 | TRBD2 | CSATLAGDYNEQFF | TGCAGTGCTACTCTAGCGGGAGACTACAATGAGCAGTTCTTC
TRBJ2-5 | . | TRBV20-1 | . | CSARGLGHQETQYF | TGCAGTGCTAGGGGATTGGGCCACCAAGAGACCCAGTACTTC
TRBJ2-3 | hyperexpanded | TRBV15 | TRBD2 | CATSRERGGTDTQYF | TGTGCCACCAGCAGAGAGCGGGGGGGCACAGATACGCAGTATTTT
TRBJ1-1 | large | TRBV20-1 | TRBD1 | CSAGGQGITEAFF | TGCAGTGCTGGTGGACAGGGAATAACTGAAGCTTTCTTT
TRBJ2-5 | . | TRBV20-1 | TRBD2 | CSARAIAGGMRETQYF | TGCAGTGCTAGAGCTATAGCGGGGGGGATGAGGGAGACCCAGTACTTC
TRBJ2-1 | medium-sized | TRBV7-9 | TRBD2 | CASSLAGLAEYNEQFF | TGTGCCAGCAGCTTAGCTGGACTAGCGGAGTACAATGAGCAGTTCTTC
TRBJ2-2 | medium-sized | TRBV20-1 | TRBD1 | CSARTGESGELFF | TGCAGTGCCCGGACAGGGGAGAGCGGGGAGCTGTTTTTT
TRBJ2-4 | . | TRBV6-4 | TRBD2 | CASSDSGGADIQYF | TGTGCCAGCAGTGACAGCGGGGGGGCGGACATTCAGTACTTC
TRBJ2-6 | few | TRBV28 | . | CASSSGQFSGANVLTF | TGTGCCAGCAGTTCCGGACAGTTCTCTGGGGCCAACGTCCTGACTTTC
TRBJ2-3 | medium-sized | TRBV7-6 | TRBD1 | CASSLRDRGSPDTQYF | TGTGCCAGCAGCTTAAGGGACAGGGGCTCCCCAGATACGCAGTATTTT
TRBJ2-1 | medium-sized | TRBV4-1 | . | CASSQDEAGPNEQFF | TGCGCCAGCAGCCAAGATGAGGCAGGTCCGAATGAGCAGTTCTTC
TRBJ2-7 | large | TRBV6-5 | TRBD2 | CASSYLAGGSYEQYF | TGTGCCAGCAGTTATTTGGCGGGGGGTTCCTACGAGCAGTACTTC
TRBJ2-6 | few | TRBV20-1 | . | CSAKGTSEAGANVLTF | TGCAGTGCTAAGGGTACCTCCGAGGCAGGGGCCAACGTCCTGACTTTC
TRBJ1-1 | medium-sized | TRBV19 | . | CASSILWLGEAFF | TGTGCCAGTAGTATCCTGTGGTTGGGTGAAGCTTTCTTT
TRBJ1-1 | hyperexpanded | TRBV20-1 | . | CSARDRGETEAFF | TGCAGTGCAAGGGACCGGGGAGAGACTGAAGCTTTCTTT
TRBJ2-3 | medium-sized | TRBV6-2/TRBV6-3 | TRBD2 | CASAGGIGADTQYF | TGTGCCAGCGCGGGGGGAATTGGGGCAGATACGCAGTATTTT
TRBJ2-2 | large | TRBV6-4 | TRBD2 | CASSSGGDTGELFF | TGTGCCAGCAGTAGCGGGGGCGACACCGGGGAGCTGTTTTTT
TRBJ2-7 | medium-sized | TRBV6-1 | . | CASSDRPEGAYEQYF | TGTGCCAGCAGTGATCGACCGGAGGGGGCTTACGAGCAGTACTTC
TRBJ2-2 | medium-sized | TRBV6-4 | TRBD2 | CASSVAGGTGELFF | TGTGCCAGCAGCGTAGCGGGGGGCACCGGGGAGCTGTTTTTT
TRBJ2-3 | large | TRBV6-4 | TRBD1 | CASSDSTGPTDTQYF | TGTGCCAGCAGTGACTCGACAGGGCCCACAGATACGCAGTATTTT
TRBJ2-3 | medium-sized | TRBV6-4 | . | CASSTDPGSTDTQYF | TGTGCCAGCTCTACTGATCCAGGGAGCACAGATACGCAGTATTTT
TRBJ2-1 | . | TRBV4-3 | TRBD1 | CASSQDPGTGANEQFF | TGCGCCAGCAGCCAAGATCCCGGGACAGGGGCCAATGAGCAGTTCTTC
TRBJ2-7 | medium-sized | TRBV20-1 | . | CSARGGRGDSYEQYF | TGCAGTGCTAGAGGGGGCAGGGGCGATTCCTACGAGCAGTACTTC
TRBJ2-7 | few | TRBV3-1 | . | CASSQDLGELVTYEQYF | TGTGCCAGCAGCCAAGATCTTGGAGAACTAGTCACCTACGAGCAGTACTTC
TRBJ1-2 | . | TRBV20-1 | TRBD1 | CSANRGLVYGYTF | TGCAGTGCTAACAGGGGTTTGGTCTATGGCTACACCTTC
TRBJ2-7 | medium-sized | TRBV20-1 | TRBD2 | CSVSPSGDSYEQYF | TGCAGTGTCTCTCCTAGCGGGGACTCCTACGAGCAGTACTTC
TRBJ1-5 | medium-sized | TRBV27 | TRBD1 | CASSPEGAHQPQHF | TGTGCCAGCAGTCCCGAGGGGGCCCATCAGCCCCAGCATTTT
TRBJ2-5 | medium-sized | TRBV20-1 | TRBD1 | CSARGGGKQGARSMVETQYF | TGCAGTGCTAGAGGGGGAGGTAAACAGGGGGCTAGATCAATGGTGGAGACCCAGTACTTC
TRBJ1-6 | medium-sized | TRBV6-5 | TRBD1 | CASSPGTENSPLHF | TGTGCCAGCAGTCCAGGGACAGAAAATTCACCCCTCCACTTT
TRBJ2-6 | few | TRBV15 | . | CATSRVRDSGANVLTF | TGTGCCACCAGCAGAGTTCGGGATTCTGGGGCCAACGTCCTGACTTTC
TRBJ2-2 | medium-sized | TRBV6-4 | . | CASSDTNTGELFF | TGTGCCAGCAGTGACACGAACACCGGGGAGCTGTTTTTT
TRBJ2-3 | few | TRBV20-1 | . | CSARDTSDSEQYF | TGCAGTGCTAGAGACACTAGTGACTCAGAGCAGTATTTT
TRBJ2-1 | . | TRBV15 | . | CATSRSRGGGDEQFF | TGTGCCACCAGCAGATCTAGGGGGGGGGGTGATGAGCAGTTCTTC
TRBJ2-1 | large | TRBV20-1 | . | CSASSPGGAINEQFF | TGCAGTGCTTCGTCGCCAGGGGGGGCGATCAATGAGCAGTTCTTC
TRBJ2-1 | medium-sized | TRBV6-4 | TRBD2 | CASSDRSGGENEQFF | TGTGCCAGCAGTGATCGTAGCGGGGGGGAAAATGAGCAGTTCTTC
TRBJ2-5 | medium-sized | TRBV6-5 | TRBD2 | CASSYSEGSGGETQYF | TGTGCCAGCAGTTACTCGGAGGGAAGCGGGGGAGAGACCCAGTACTTC
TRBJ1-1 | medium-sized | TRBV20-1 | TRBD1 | CSARKGQGVLEAFF | TGCAGTGCTAGAAAGGGACAGGGGGTCCTTGAAGCTTTCTTT
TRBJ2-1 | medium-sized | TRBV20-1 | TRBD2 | CSAPHAGDYNEQFF | TGCAGTGCTCCGCACGCGGGGGACTACAATGAGCAGTTCTTC
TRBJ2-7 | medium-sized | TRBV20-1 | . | CSARALGYRANEQYF | TGCAGTGCTAGAGCCCTGGGCTACAGGGCCAACGAGCAGTACTTC
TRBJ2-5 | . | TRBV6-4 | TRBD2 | CASSELAGSQETQYF | TGTGCCAGCAGCGAACTAGCGGGGAGTCAAGAGACCCAGTACTTC